The next 5 T cell receptor beta chains were all read from a single sample in a study of T-cell memory formation after mild COVID-19. MiXCR, applied by TCRdb to the 5' RACE reads, yields one record per CDR3 protein. The sample contains 120,000 or so distinct CDR3 sequences, approximately 6.3% of which appear only once. The sample comprised PBMCs or a T cell subset sorted from them (not recorded which). Every receptor here comes from an adult woman who had mild COVID-19 (a few samples of this study predate the infection). Cell type and time point are not known.

This clonotype has only a few counts. CDR3 residues: CASTQGGPVTDTQYF. CDR3 nucleotide sequence: TGCGCCAGCACCCAGGGAGGGCCGGTGACAGATACGCAGTATTTT. The V call is TRBV5-1, the J call TRBJ2-3, with 7 bases aligning to TRBD2. Germline V lookup: CDR1 SGHRS, CDR2 YFSETQ. This CDR3 region has 15 residues. V dropped 6 bases and J dropped 3; count of bases not matched to a gene: 10. The full variable domain, in which reference TRBV5-1 and TRBJ2-3 provide the parts outside the CDR3, is KAGVTQTPRYLIKTRGQQVTLSCSPISGHRSVSWYQQTPGQGLQFLFEYFSETQRNKGNFPGRFSGRQFSNSRSEMNVSTLELGDSALYLCASTQGGPVTDTQYFGPGTRLTVL.

This clonotype has a count of ten or more. The rearrangement uses TRBV7-8 and TRBJ2-7; D is unclear. Between the trimmed V and J ends, which lost 5 bases and 0 bases, there was a span of 11 bases. Germline assignment: CDR1 SGHVS and CDR2 FQNEAQ. The length of the CDR3 is 14 residues. CDR3 coding DNA: TGTGCCAGCAGCGGCAGGACCCACTCCTACGAGCAGTACTTC. It translates to CASSGRTHSYEQYF.

This clonotype has more than one count but fewer than ten. The V gene is TRBV7-2, the J gene TRBJ1-4; tentatively, D is TRBD1 (5 bases). The CDR3 runs 15 residues. Germline CDR1 reads SGHTA; CDR2 reads FQGNSA. Trimming pared 1 base from V and 7 bases from J, leaving 13 bases between. In nucleotides, the CDR3 is TGTGCCAGCAGCTTAGTTAGAGGCAGGGTTGAAAAACTGTTTTTT. Protein sequence: CASSLVRGRVEKLFF.

V and J are TRBV7-2 and TRBJ2-2, with 12 bases that match TRBD1. V shed 5 bases and J 5 bases; nucleotides not matched to a gene: 9. Germline-derived CDR1 and CDR2 are SGHTA and FQGNSA. The CDR3 contains 17 residues. CDR3 nucleotide sequence: TGTGCCAGCAGCCTAGGAGGGACAGGGGGCAGGACCGGGGAGCTGTTTTTT. It codes for CASSLGGTGGRTGELFF.

This clonotype was seen only a few times. The chain couples TRBV7-2 to TRBJ2-2, with D perhaps assigned TRBD1 or TRBD2 (5 bases each). There are 15 residues in the CDR3. V was clipped by 2 bases and J by 1 base, with 8 bases between them. Germline values: CDR1 SGHTA, CDR2 FQGNSA. CDR3 sequence reads: CASSLRGRNTGELFF. In nucleotides, the CDR3 is TGTGCCAGCAGCTTACGGGGCAGGAACACCGGGGAGCTGTTTTTT.